What follows is one T cell receptor (beta chain) and its context. Its target is unknown. This entry comes from a study of identical twins. Study results and caveats: Clonotypes of the beta chain that were abundant in cord blood carried fewer insertions (memory repertoires showed none).

MiXCR, applied by TCRdb to the 5' RACE reads, yields one record per CDR3 protein. The sample lists a few hundred thousand distinct CDR3 sequences, more than 20% seen once, with around 3% in the top ten. V dropped 3 bases and J dropped 8 bases, with 14 bases sitting between them. CDR1 and CDR2 (germline): MNHEY, SMNVEV (reference sequence). The CDR3 loop spans 14 amino acids. The data were also submitted as part of a second study, on T cells expressing NK-cell markers.

The sample consisted of CD4+ T cells sorted from blood. The source is a woman aged 18 to 35 in good health. The chain recombines TRBV27 with TRBJ2-1; D may match TRBD1 or TRBD2 (5 bases each). The chain's CDR3 is CASSFPGPEDEQFF. The CDR3, as DNA: TGTGCCAGCAGTTTTCCGGGGCCCGAGGATGAGCAGTTCTTC.